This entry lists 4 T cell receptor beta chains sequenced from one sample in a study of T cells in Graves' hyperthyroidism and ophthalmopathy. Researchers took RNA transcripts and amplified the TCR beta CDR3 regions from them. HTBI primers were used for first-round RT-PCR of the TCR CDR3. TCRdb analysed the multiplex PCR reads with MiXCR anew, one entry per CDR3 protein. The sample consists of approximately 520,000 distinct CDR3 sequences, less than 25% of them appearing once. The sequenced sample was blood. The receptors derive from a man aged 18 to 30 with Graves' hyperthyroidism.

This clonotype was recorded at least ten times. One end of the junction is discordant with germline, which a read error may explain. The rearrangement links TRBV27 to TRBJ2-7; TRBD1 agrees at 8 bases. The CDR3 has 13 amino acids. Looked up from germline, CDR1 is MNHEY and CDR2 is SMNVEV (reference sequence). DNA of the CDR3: TGTGCCAGCAGTTTTAGGACAGGGTACGAGCAGTGCTTC. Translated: CASSFRTGYEQCF.

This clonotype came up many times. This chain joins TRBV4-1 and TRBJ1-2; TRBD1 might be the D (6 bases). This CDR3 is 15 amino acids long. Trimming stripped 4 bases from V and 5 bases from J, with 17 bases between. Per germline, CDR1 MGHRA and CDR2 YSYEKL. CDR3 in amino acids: CASSLGASDGYGYTF. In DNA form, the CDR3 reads TGCGCCAGCAGCCTGGGGGCCTCGGACGGTTATGGCTACACCTTC.

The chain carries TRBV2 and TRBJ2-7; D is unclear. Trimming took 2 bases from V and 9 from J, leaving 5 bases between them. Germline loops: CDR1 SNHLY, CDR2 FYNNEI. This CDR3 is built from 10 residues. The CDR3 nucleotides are TGTGCCAGCAGTGAACTAGTGCAGTACTTC. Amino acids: CASSELVQYF.

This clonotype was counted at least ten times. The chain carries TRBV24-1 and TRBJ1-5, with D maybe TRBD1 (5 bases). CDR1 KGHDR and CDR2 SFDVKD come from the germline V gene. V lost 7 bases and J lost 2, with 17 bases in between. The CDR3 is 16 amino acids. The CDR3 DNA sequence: TGTGCCACCAGCTGGTACTCCAGGGAAGGCAATCAGCCCCAGCATTTT. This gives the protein CATSWYSREGNQPQHF.